This T cell receptor beta chain is from a study of shared clonotypes between healthy human individuals. This clone occurred once. Different DNA sequences within this sample yield the same CDR3. Per the germline V gene, CDR1 is SGDLS and CDR2 is YYNGEE. After removal of 5 bases from V and 0 bases from J, the junction contained 4 bases not matched to a gene. The CDR3 spans 14 residues. The repertoire was sequenced with immunoSEQ multiplex PCR; TCRdb's copy has only in-frame clones and lacks some. The data contain fewer than 550,000 clones, about 80% of them singletons. The origin of this receptor is a woman between 40 and 50 years old in good health. Some clones in this sample may be carry-over from other donors' samples. The rearrangement links TRBV9 to TRBJ2-7; 8 bases agree with TRBD1. Sequenced material: PBMCs. The DNA for the CDR3 is TGTGCCAGCAGTCGAGGACAGGGCTCCTACGAGCAGTACTTC. Its protein product is CASSRGQGSYEQYF. Using reference TRBV9 and TRBJ2-7 for the parts outside the CDR3, the full variable domain is DSGVTQTPKHLITATGQRVTLRCSPRSGDLSVYWYQQSLDQGLQFLIQYYNGEERAKGNILERFSAQQFPDLHSELNLSSLELGDSALYFCASSRGQGSYEQYFGPGTRLTVT.